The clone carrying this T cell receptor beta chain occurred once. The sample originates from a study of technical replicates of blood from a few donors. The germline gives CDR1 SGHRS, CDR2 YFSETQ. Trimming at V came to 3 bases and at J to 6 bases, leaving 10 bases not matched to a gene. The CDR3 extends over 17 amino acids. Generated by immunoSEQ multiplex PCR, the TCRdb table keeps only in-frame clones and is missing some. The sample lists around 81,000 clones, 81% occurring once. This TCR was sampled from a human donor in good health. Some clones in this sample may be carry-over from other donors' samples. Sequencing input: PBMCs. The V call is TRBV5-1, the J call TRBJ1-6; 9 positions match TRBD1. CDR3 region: CASSSPTTGGGNSPLHF. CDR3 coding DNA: TGCGCCAGCAGCTCACCAACGACAGGGGGTGGTAATTCACCCCTCCACTTT.